The 27 T cell receptor beta chains given below trace back to one sample, sequenced in a study of T cells in localized non-small cell lung cancer. The assay was immunoSEQ multiplex PCR, and TCRdb's table has in-frame clones only and misses some. The data hold roughly 35,000 clones, with 92% observed a single time. Sequencing used peripheral blood, obtained before any cancer treatment. Every receptor here comes from a female donor of 60 years or more with stage I lung adenocarcinoma.

The chain links TRBV19 to TRBJ1-1; D may be TRBD1 (5 bases). Between the trimmed V and J ends, which lost 3 bases and 3 bases, there was a span of 11 bases. CDR3 length equals 14 residues. The germline gives CDR1 LNHDA, CDR2 SQIVND (reference sequence). The DNA of the CDR3 is TGTGCCAGTAGTATTGGAGGGGATTACACTGAAGCTTTCTTT. Encoded protein: CASSIGGDYTEAFF. The full variable domain, its missing parts supplied by reference TRBV19 and TRBJ1-1, is DGGITQSPKYLFRKEGQNVTLSCEQNLNHDAMYWYRQDPGQGLRLIYYSQIVNDFQKGDIAEGYSVSREKKESFPLTVTSAQKNPTAFYLCASSIGGDYTEAFFGQGTRLTVV.

V is TRBV28 and J is TRBJ1-5; D is unresolved. The CDR3 runs to 16 residues. Between the trimmed V and J ends, which lost 3 bases and 7 bases, there was a span of 19 bases. Per germline, CDR1 MDHEN and CDR2 SYDVKM. In nucleotides, the CDR3 is TGTGCCAGCAGTTTTTTACTGGAGCTTTTCCGCCAGCCCCAGCATTTT. Translation gives CASSFLLELFRQPQHF.

Concerning this clone itself: The junction shows a germline mismatch at one end, possibly a read error. The chain joins TRBV28 to TRBJ1-5; TRBD1 is a possible D gene (5 bases). The CDR3 loop spans 14 amino acids. Germline CDR1 reads MDHEN; CDR2 reads SYDVKM. The CDR3 nucleotides are TGTGCCAGCAGTTGGCCCGACAGCAGTCAGCCCCAGCATTTT. Protein product: CASSWPDSSQPQHF. The full variable domain, completed using reference TRBV28 and TRBJ1-5, is DVKVTQSSRYLVKRTGEKVFLECVQDMDHENMFWYRQDPGLGLRLIYFSYDVKMKEKGDIPEGYSVSREKKERFSLILESASTNQTSMYLCASSWPDSSQPQHFGDGTRLSIL.

This chain links TRBV30 with TRBJ1-5; no definite D call. Between the trimmed V and J ends, which lost 1 base and 1 base, there was a span of 14 bases. Germline values: CDR1 GTSNPN, CDR2 SVGIG (reference sequence). The CDR3 consists of 16 residues. The CDR3 is CAWSGPSGRSNQPQHF. As DNA, the CDR3 is TGTGCCTGGAGTGGCCCCTCCGGGAGGAGCAATCAGCCCCAGCATTTT.

The genes are TRBV5-1 and TRBJ2-2; D call uncertain. The CDR3 spans 15 residues. The germline V gene has CDR1 SGHRS and CDR2 YFSETQ. Trimming left V 4 bases short and J 1 base short, with 11 bases between. The CDR3 loop reads CASSLTPGNTGELFF. The CDR3 coding sequence is TGCGCCAGCAGCCTGACTCCGGGGAACACCGGGGAGCTGTTTTTT.

This sequence joins TRBV30 and TRBJ2-2; possible D gene TRBD1, 6 bases. This CDR3 is 14 amino acids long. Trimming removed 3 bases from V and 0 bases from J, with 8 bases in between. Germline V gene lookup returns CDR1 GTSNPN and CDR2 SVGIG (reference sequence). The CDR3 protein is CAWRRTANTGELFF. The CDR3 DNA reads TGTGCCTGGAGGAGGACAGCGAACACCGGGGAGCTGTTTTTT.

The V gene is TRBV2, the J gene TRBJ2-4; 11 positions match TRBD2. The CDR3 has 17 residues. Germline lookup yields CDR1 SNHLY and CDR2 FYNNEI. J lost 0 bases, V lost 4 bases, and 5 bases had no gene match. The CDR3 protein is CASSATSGGVAKNIQYF. DNA of the CDR3: TGTGCCAGCAGTGCTACTAGCGGGGGAGTAGCCAAAAACATTCAGTACTTC. Variable domain in full (rest from reference TRBV2 and TRBJ2-4): EPEVTQTPSHQVTQMGQEVILRCVPISNHLYFYWYRQILGQKVEFLVSFYNNEISEKSEIFDDQFSVERPDGSNFTLKIRSTKLEDSAMYFCASSATSGGVAKNIQYFGAGTRLSVL.

The chain is built from TRBV5-6 and TRBJ2-3, with D possibly matching TRBD2 (5 bases). Trimming shortened V by 5 bases and J by 3 bases, and 7 bases separated the two germline ends. Germline V gene sequence: CDR1 SGHDT, CDR2 YYEEEE. The CDR3 sequence is 12 residues long. The CDR3 loop is CASSRTTDTQYF. The CDR3 bases are TGTGCCAGCAGTCGGACTACAGATACGCAGTATTTT. The variable domain in full, with the rest retrieved from reference TRBV5-6 and TRBJ2-3, is DAGVTQSPTHLIKTRGQQVTLRCSPKSGHDTVSWYQQALGQGPQFIFQYYEEEERQRGNFPDRFSGHQFPNYSSELNVNALLLGDSALYLCASSRTTDTQYFGPGTRLTVL.

The rearrangement uses TRBV5-4 and TRBJ2-3; D is possibly TRBD1 (6 bases). The CDR3 contains 15 residues. CDR1 SGHNT and CDR2 YYREEE come from the germline V gene (reference sequence). The V end lost 2 bases, the J end lost 2 bases, and 12 bases lay between the germline ends. The CDR3 protein is CASSFKDRITDTQYF. The DNA for the CDR3 is TGTGCCAGCAGCTTTAAAGACAGGATCACAGATACGCAGTATTTT.

The chain couples TRBV19 to TRBJ2-3; tentative D call: TRBD2 (5 bases). This CDR3 has 15 residues. V was trimmed by 11 bases and J by 0 bases, leaving 18 bases between them. Germline CDR1 is LNHDA and CDR2 is SQIVND (reference sequence). This chain's CDR3 is CASKQPGISTDTQYF. CDR3 coding DNA: TGTGCCTCCAAACAACCGGGAATAAGCACAGATACGCAGTATTTT.

This chain links TRBV7-3 with TRBJ2-5; a weak D match, TRBD2 (6 bases). V lost 5 bases and J 0 bases, leaving 7 bases between the germline ends. There are 13 residues in the CDR3. CDR1 SGHTA and CDR2 FQGTGA come from the germline V gene. The CDR3 loop is CASSRDYQETQYF. The CDR3 nucleotides are TGTGCCAGCAGCCGGGACTACCAAGAGACCCAGTACTTC.

The rearrangement links TRBV2 to TRBJ1-2; possibly TRBD1 for D (6 bases). V lost 6 bases and J lost 7, with 12 bases in between. Germline CDR1 is SNHLY and CDR2 is FYNNEI. The CDR3 runs 12 residues. CDR3 sequence (DNA): TGTGCCAGCAGCACGACAGGTATTGGCTACACCTTC. Its protein product is CASSTTGIGYTF.

This chain joins TRBV7-2 and TRBJ2-7; TRBD1 aligns across 9 bases. The CDR3 sequence is 16 residues long. Unmatched junction bases numbered 9, after V lost 5 bases and J lost 1 base. Germline V CDR1 and CDR2: SGHTA, FQGNSA. CDR3 in DNA: TGTGCCAGCAGCGCCACGGGACAGGGTGGATCCTACGAGCAGTACTTC. Its protein product is CASSATGQGGSYEQYF.

The chain joins TRBV5-5 to TRBJ1-5; D gene uncertain. The V gene's germline CDR1 is SGHKS and CDR2 YYEKEE (reference sequence). This CDR3 contains 14 residues. The V end lost 0 bases, the J end lost 7 bases, and 11 bases lay between the germline ends. The CDR3 DNA is TGTGCCAGCAGCTTGGGTGGGGTACAGCAGCCCCAGCATTTT. It is translated as CASSLGGVQQPQHF.

This chain uses TRBV6-5 with TRBJ1-1; D may be TRBD1 (5 bases). CDR1 MNHEY and CDR2 SVGAGI come from the germline V gene. This CDR3 comprises 13 residues. The V end was cut by 7 bases, the J end by 2 bases, with 11 bases between. In DNA form, the CDR3 reads TGTGCCAGCATCGACGGGGGTAACACTGAAGCTTTCTTT. Translating gives CASIDGGNTEAFF.

The rearrangement uses TRBV5-4 and TRBJ1-1; 9 bases match TRBD1. Germline lookup yields CDR1 SGHNT and CDR2 YYREEE (reference sequence). CDR3 length: 14 residues. J gave up 3 bases and V 3 bases, and 3 bases lay outside the gene matches. Written as DNA, the CDR3 is TGTGCCAGCAGCTCCCGGGACAGGGACACTGAAGCTTTCTTT. Protein: CASSSRDRDTEAFF.

This CDR3 reads CASSLESLASGGAIRYEQYF. Written as DNA, the CDR3 is TGTGCCAGCAGCTTAGAGTCGTTGGCTAGCGGGGGGGCCATTAGGTACGAGCAGTACTTC. The rearrangement joins TRBV11-2 to TRBJ2-7, with 12 nucleotides matching TRBD2. Germline values: CDR1 SGHAT, CDR2 FQNNGV. CDR3 length: 20 amino acids. J gave up 4 bases and V 0 bases, and 16 bases lay outside the gene matches.

The chain links TRBV15 to TRBJ1-4; weak D call: TRBD1 (5 bases). The CDR3 sequence is 13 residues long. The germline V and J ends were trimmed by 8 bases and 5 bases, with 12 bases remaining between them. The germline V gene encodes CDR1 LNHNV and CDR2 YYDKDF (reference sequence). The DNA for the CDR3 is TGTGCCACCGGGGGGAGGTGGAATGAAAAACTGTTTTTT. Translating gives CATGGRWNEKLFF.

This chain uses TRBV29-1 with TRBJ1-1; 8 positions agree with TRBD1. The CDR3 sequence is 11 residues long. With V trimmed by 5 bases and J by 5 bases, 1 base remained unmatched. Germline CDR1 and CDR2: SQVTM and ANQGSEA. In DNA form, the CDR3 reads TGCAGCGTTCGACAGGGGACTGAAGCTTTCTTT. Protein: CSVRQGTEAFF.

The chain combines TRBV6-1 with TRBJ1-5; D perhaps matches TRBD1 (6 bases). CDR3 length: 14 residues. V was cut by 4 bases and J by 6 bases, with 13 bases left in between. Germline values: CDR1 MNHNS, CDR2 SASEGT. CDR3 nucleotide sequence: TGTGCCAGCAGTGGTAAGACAGGCGCTCAGCCCCAGCATTTT. It encodes CASSGKTGAQPQHF.

The chain combines TRBV2 with TRBJ2-7; D unclear. This CDR3 region has 12 residues. Trimming took 0 bases from V and 6 from J, leaving 6 bases between them. Germline CDR1 and CDR2: SNHLY and FYNNEI. The DNA for the CDR3 is TGTGCCAGCAGTGAAGCGCAGAGCGAGCAGTACTTC. This gives the protein CASSEAQSEQYF.

This rearrangement joins TRBV28 to TRBJ2-1, with TRBD2 identical over 10 bases. The trim removed 6 bases at V and 4 bases at J, leaving 0 bases unmatched. The V gene's germline CDR1 is MDHEN and CDR2 SYDVKM. This CDR3 contains 13 residues. The CDR3 is CASRTSGYNEQFF. For the CDR3, the DNA is TGTGCCAGCAGGACTAGCGGGTACAATGAGCAGTTCTTC.

V gene TRBV5-4 combines with J gene TRBJ2-3; 7 bases fit TRBD2. The CDR3 sequence is 14 residues long. The V gene end was trimmed by 4 bases and the J gene end by 6 bases; junction bases not matched to a gene: 8. The germline V gene has CDR1 SGHNT and CDR2 YYREEE (reference sequence). The chain's CDR3 is CASSNWGGADTQYF. Here the CDR3 DNA reads TGTGCCAGCAGCAATTGGGGGGGAGCGGATACGCAGTATTTT.

The chain combines TRBV5-4 with TRBJ1-1, with D possibly being TRBD1 (6 bases). This CDR3 is built from 15 residues. Germline loops: CDR1 SGHNT, CDR2 YYREEE (reference sequence). V shed 0 bases and J shed 2 bases, with 11 bases lying between them. The CDR3 sequence: CASSLAAGDNTEAFF. The CDR3 DNA follows: TGTGCCAGCAGCTTGGCGGCAGGGGACAACACTGAAGCTTTCTTT. Full variable domain (remainder filled in from reference TRBV5-4 and TRBJ1-1): ETGVTQSPTHLIKTRGQQVTLRCSSQSGHNTVSWYQQALGQGPQFIFQYYREEENGRGNFPPRFSGLQFPNYSSELNVNALELDDSALYLCASSLAAGDNTEAFFGQGTRLTVV.

The chain uses TRBV6-1 and TRBJ1-2, with 8 bases lining up with TRBD1. Germline-derived CDR1 and CDR2 are MNHNS and SASEGT. CDR3 length: 13 residues. The V and J ends lost 1 base and 7 bases, in that order; junction bases with no gene match: 2. The chain's CDR3 is CASSEGTGSGYTF. DNA of the CDR3: TGTGCCAGCAGTGAAGGGACAGGGTCTGGCTACACCTTC.

This chain joins TRBV5-1 and TRBJ1-1; TRBD1 agrees at 9 bases. V lost 1 base to trimming and J lost 5 bases; unmatched junction nucleotides: 3. Germline values: CDR1 SGHRS, CDR2 YFSETQ. This CDR3 is 14 amino acids long. The CDR3 DNA sequence: TGCGCCAGCAGCTTGACCGACAGGGGGACTGAAGCTTTCTTT. Protein sequence: CASSLTDRGTEAFF.

The CDR3 DNA is TGTGCCAGCAGCGGGGGACAGGGGGCGAGTCAGCCCCAGCATTTT. Translation gives CASSGGQGASQPQHF. J is TRBJ1-5 and V is TRBV19; 12 bases align to TRBD1. This CDR3 comprises 15 residues. The ends lost 9 bases at V and 6 bases at J; junction bases unmatched: 9. CDR1 is LNHDA and CDR2 is SQIVND in the germline V gene (reference sequence). The whole variable domain, filled in from reference TRBV19 and TRBJ1-5, reads DGGITQSPKYLFRKEGQNVTLSCEQNLNHDAMYWYRQDPGQGLRLIYYSQIVNDFQKGDIAEGYSVSREKKESFPLTVTSAQKNPTAFYLCASSGGQGASQPQHFGDGTRLSIL.